This TCR beta chain emerged from a study of T cells in Graves' hyperthyroidism and ophthalmopathy. What was amplified from RNA transcripts were TCR beta CDR3 regions. TCR CDR3 regions were first amplified by RT-PCR with HTBI primers. TCRdb processed the multiplex PCR reads anew with MiXCR; each CDR3 protein has one entry. The repertoire holds 250,000 to 300,000 distinct CDR3 sequences, with roughly 20% as singletons. Germline lookup yields CDR1 SQVTM and CDR2 ANQGSEA. Deletions cut 4 bases from V and 4 bases from J, with 13 bases between. This CDR3 spans 13 amino acids. The specimen sequenced was blood. This chain joins TRBV29-1 and TRBJ1-2; possible D gene TRBD1, 5 bases. This clonotype was obtained from a man in his fifties with Graves' ophthalmopathy. The CDR3 DNA is TGCAGCGTTGCCCAATCAGGGACCTATGGCTACACCTTC. Translating it yields CSVAQSGTYGYTF.